The TCR beta chain under discussion was sequenced for a study of T-cell reconstitution after alpha-beta-depleted transplantation in children. Preparation of the TCRbeta library used unique molecular identifiers. A single record per CDR3 protein comes from TCRdb applying MiXCR to the PCR reads. This table has around 140,000 distinct CDR3 sequences, 8.5% to 10% appearing once. Ten or more counts support this clonotype. The V and J ends lost 0 bases and 8 bases respectively, with 1 base between them. Germline V gene sequence: CDR1 MNHNY, CDR2 SVGAGI (reference sequence). This CDR3 has 11 amino acids. This chain links TRBV6-6 with TRBJ1-4; D call uncertain. The TCR was taken from a female patient between 2 and 10 years old who had a stem cell transplant for congenital amegakaryocytic thrombocytopenia, so the T cells may come from the graft donor. Here the sequenced sample was PBMCs, mostly from graft donor cells, taken 180 days after TCRalphabeta/CD19-depleted stem cell transplant. The CDR3 DNA is TGTGCCAGCAGTTACTCGGAAAAACTGTTTTTT. Its protein product is CASSYSEKLFF.